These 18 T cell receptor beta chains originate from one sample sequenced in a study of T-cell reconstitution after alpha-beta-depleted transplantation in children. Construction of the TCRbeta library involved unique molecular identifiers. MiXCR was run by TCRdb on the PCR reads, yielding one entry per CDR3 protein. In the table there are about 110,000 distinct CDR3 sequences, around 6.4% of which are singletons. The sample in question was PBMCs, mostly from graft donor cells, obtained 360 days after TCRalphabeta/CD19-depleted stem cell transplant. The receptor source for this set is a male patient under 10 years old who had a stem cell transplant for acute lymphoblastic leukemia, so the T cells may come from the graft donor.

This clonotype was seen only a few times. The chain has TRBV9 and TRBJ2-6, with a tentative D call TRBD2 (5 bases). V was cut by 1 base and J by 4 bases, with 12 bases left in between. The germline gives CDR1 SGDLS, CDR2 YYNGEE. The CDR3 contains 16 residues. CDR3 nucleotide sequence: TGTGCCAGCAGCGTATCTTCGGGCGGGGGGGCCAACGTCCTGACTTTC. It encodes CASSVSSGGGANVLTF.

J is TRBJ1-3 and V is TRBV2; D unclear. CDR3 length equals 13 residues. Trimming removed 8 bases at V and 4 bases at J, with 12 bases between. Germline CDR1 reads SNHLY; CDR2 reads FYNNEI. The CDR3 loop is CASPGGPGNTIYF. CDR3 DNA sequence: TGTGCCAGCCCGGGAGGGCCCGGAAACACCATATATTTT. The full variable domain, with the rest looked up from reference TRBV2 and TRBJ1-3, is EPEVTQTPSHQVTQMGQEVILRCVPISNHLYFYWYRQILGQKVEFLVSFYNNEISEKSEIFDDQFSVERPDGSNFTLKIRSTKLEDSAMYFCASPGGPGNTIYFGEGSWLTVV.

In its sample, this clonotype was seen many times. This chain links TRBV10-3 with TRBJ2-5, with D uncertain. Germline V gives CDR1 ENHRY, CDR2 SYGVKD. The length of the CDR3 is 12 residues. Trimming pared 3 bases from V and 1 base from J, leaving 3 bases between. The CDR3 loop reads CAISDFQETQYF. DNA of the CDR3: TGTGCCATCAGTGATTTCCAAGAGACCCAGTACTTC.

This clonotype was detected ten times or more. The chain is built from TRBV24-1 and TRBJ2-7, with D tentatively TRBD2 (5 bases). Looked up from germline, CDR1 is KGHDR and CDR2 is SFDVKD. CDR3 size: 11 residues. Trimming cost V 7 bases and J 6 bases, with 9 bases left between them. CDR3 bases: TGTGCCACCAGCTTTGGAGGCGAGCAGTACTTC. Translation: CATSFGGEQYF.

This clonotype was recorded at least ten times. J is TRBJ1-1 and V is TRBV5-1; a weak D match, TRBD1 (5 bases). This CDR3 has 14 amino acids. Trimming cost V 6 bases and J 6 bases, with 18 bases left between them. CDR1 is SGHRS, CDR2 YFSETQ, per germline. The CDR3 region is CASTLGARDAEAFF. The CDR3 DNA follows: TGCGCCAGCACCTTAGGGGCCCGAGATGCTGAAGCTTTCTTT.

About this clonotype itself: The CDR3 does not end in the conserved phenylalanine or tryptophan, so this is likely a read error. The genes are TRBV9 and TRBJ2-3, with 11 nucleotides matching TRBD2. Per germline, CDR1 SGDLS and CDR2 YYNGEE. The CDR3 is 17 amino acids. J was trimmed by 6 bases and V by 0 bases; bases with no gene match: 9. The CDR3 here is CASSVADSGGAVDTQYL. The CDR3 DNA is TGTGCCAGCAGCGTAGCAGATAGCGGGGGGGCCGTGGATACGCAGTATCTT.

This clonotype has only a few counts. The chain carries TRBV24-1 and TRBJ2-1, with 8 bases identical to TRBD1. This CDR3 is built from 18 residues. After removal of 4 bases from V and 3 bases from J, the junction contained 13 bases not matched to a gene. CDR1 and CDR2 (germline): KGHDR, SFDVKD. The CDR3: CATSETLSDRENYNEQFF. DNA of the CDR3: TGTGCCACCAGTGAAACGTTATCGGACAGGGAGAACTACAATGAGCAGTTCTTC.

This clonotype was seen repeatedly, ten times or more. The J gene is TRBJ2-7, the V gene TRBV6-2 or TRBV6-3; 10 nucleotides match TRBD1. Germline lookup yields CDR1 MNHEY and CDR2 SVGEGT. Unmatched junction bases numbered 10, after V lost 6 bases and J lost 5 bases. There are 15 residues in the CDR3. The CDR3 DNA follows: TGTGCCAGCAGCCTCGACAGGGGGCGATGGAACGAGCAGTACTTC. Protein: CASSLDRGRWNEQYF.

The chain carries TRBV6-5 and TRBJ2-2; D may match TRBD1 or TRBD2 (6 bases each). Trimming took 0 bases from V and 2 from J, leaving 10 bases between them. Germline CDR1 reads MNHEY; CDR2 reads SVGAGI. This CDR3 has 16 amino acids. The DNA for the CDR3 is TGTGCCAGCAGTTACTCACGGGGGCGCAACACCGGGGAGCTGTTTTTT. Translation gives CASSYSRGRNTGELFF.

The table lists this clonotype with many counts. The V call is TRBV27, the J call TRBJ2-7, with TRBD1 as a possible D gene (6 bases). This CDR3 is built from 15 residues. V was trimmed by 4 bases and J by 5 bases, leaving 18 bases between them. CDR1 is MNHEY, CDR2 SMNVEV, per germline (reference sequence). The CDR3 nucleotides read TGTGCCAGCAGTTACGAAGGGGGTCCCCCCGACGAGCAGTACTTC. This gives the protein CASSYEGGPPDEQYF.

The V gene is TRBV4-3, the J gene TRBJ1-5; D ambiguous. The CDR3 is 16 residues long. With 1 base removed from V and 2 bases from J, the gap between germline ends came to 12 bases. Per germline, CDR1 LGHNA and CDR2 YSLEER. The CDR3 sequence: CASSQGSGIRNQPQHF. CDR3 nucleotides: TGCGCCAGCAGCCAAGGGTCCGGGATACGCAATCAGCCCCAGCATTTT.

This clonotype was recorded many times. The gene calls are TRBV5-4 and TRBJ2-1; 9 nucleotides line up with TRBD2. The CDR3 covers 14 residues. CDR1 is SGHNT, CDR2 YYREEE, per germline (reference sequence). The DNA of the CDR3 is TGTGCTTCCCCCTCTAGCGGGGTTTACAATGAGCAGTTCTTC. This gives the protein CASPSSGVYNEQFF.

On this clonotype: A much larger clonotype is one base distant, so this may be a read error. The CDR3 DNA reads as TGCAGTGCTGGCGGGAGGGTCAACAATGAGCGGTTCTTC. Translating it yields CSAGGRVNNERFF. The gene calls are TRBV20-1 and TRBJ2-1; 9 nucleotides line up with TRBD2. The CDR3 is 13 amino acids. Germline CDR1 and CDR2: DFQATT and SNEGSKA (reference sequence).

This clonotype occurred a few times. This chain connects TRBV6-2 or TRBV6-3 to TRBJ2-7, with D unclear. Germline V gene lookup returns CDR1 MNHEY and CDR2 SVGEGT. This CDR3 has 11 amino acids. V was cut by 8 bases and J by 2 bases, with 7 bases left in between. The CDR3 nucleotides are TGTGCCAGCGGAAGCACCTACGAGCAGTACTTC. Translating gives CASGSTYEQYF.

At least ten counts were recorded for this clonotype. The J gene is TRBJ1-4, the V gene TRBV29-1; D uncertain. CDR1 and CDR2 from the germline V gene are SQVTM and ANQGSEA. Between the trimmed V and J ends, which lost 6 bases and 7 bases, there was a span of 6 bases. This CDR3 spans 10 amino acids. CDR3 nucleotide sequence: TGCAGCGTCTGGGGTGAAAAACTGTTTTTT. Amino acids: CSVWGEKLFF. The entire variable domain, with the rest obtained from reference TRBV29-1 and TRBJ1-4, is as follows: SAVISQKPSRDICQRGTSLTIQCQVDSQVTMMFWYRQQPGQSLTLIATANQGSEATYESGFVIDKFPISRPNLTFSTLTVSNMSPEDSSIYLCSVWGEKLFFGSGTQLSVL.

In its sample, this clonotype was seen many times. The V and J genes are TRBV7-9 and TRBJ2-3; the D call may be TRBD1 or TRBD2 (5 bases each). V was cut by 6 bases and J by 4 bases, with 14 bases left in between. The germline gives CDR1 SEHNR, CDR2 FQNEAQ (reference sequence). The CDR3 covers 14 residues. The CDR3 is CASSLKLGADTQYF. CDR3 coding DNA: TGTGCCAGCAGTCTTAAACTAGGGGCAGATACGCAGTATTTT. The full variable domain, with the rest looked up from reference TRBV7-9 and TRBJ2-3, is DTGVSQNPRHKITKRGQNVTFRCDPISEHNRLYWYRQTLGQGPEFLTYFQNEAQLEKSRLLSDRFSAERPKGSFSTLEIQRTEQGDSAMYLCASSLKLGADTQYFGPGTRLTVL.

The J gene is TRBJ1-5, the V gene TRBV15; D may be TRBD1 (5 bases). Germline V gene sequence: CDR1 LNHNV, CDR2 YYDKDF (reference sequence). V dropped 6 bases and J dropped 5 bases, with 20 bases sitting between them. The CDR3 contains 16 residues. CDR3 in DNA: TGTGCCACCAGGGGTGGGCGAAAAGGGACCGATCAGCCCCAGCATTTT. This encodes CATRGGRKGTDQPQHF.

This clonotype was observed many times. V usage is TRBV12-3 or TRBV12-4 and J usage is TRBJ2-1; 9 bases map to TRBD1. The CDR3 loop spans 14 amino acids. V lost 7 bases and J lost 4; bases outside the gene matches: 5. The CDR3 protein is CASKRTGVYNEQFF. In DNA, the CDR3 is TGTGCCAGCAAGAGGACAGGGGTTTACAATGAGCAGTTCTTC.